The 11 T cell receptor beta chains in this list originate from one sample, sequenced in a study of T cells in Graves' hyperthyroidism and ophthalmopathy. There were TCR beta CDR3 regions amplified from RNA transcripts. The HTBI set primed first-round TCR CDR3 RT-PCR. MiXCR, run by TCRdb on the multiplex PCR reads, gives a single entry per CDR3 protein. The sample carries over 500,000 distinct CDR3 sequences, 13% to 15% recorded once. What was sequenced was blood. The receptors shown here come from a woman aged 40 to 55 with Graves' hyperthyroidism.

The V and J genes are TRBV6-1 and TRBJ1-2; 9 bases map to TRBD1. The CDR3 has 15 residues. The V gene's germline CDR1 is MNHNS and CDR2 SASEGT. Unmatched junction bases numbered 12, after V lost 8 bases and J lost 5 bases. This CDR3 is CASYLTGGAVYGYTF. The CDR3 DNA reads TGTGCCAGCTACCTCACAGGGGGCGCGGTATATGGCTACACCTTC.

This clonotype showed up many times. This chain connects TRBV2 to TRBJ2-7, with 8 bases that match TRBD2. The germline V gene has CDR1 SNHLY and CDR2 FYNNEI. Trimming at V came to 6 bases and at J to 2 bases, leaving 12 bases not matched to a gene. This CDR3 has 16 amino acids. CDR3 amino acids: CASRERRLAPTYEQYF. The CDR3 DNA reads TGTGCCAGCAGGGAAAGAAGACTAGCGCCGACCTACGAGCAGTACTTC. The full variable domain, its missing parts supplied by reference TRBV2 and TRBJ2-7, is EPEVTQTPSHQVTQMGQEVILRCVPISNHLYFYWYRQILGQKVEFLVSFYNNEISEKSEIFDDQFSVERPDGSNFTLKIRSTKLEDSAMYFCASRERRLAPTYEQYFGPGTRLTVT.

This clonotype was seen repeatedly, ten times or more. The rearrangement uses TRBV6-1 and TRBJ2-3; the match to TRBD1 covers 8 bases. Germline CDR1 reads MNHNS; CDR2 reads SASEGT. V shed 6 bases, J shed 5 bases, and the junction held 13 bases outside the gene matches. This CDR3 has 16 residues. CDR3 bases: TGTGCCAGCAGAAGAACTGGGACAGGCCTTTTAGATACGCAGTATTTT. Translated, it gives CASRRTGTGLLDTQYF.

This clonotype was counted ten times or more. The chain carries TRBV18 and TRBJ2-5; TRBD1 aligns across 7 bases. The CDR3 consists of 13 residues. Germline V lookup: CDR1 KGHSH, CDR2 LQKENI. J gave up 2 bases and V 8 bases, and 5 bases lay outside the gene matches. The CDR3 is CASSRDRQETQYF. The CDR3 bases are TGTGCCAGCAGTCGGGACAGACAAGAGACCCAGTACTTC.

This clonotype has only a few counts. The rearrangement joins TRBV9 to TRBJ2-7, with D maybe TRBD2 (6 bases). This CDR3 is built from 16 residues. Trimming removed 0 bases from V and 0 bases from J, with 13 bases in between. CDR1 and CDR2 (germline): SGDLS, YYNGEE. CDR3 coding DNA: TGTGCCAGCAGCGTAGCCCCCATAGCGGCCTCCTACGAGCAGTACTTC. Amino acids: CASSVAPIAASYEQYF.

This clonotype was picked up many times. V gene TRBV7-9 combines with J gene TRBJ2-2; tentatively, D is TRBD1 (6 bases). Between the trimmed V and J ends, which lost 5 bases and 5 bases, there was a span of 15 bases. Per germline, CDR1 SEHNR and CDR2 FQNEAQ (reference sequence). This CDR3 contains 15 residues. This CDR3 reads CASSLGQTGTGELFF. The CDR3 DNA is TGTGCCAGCAGCCTCGGACAGACGGGGACCGGGGAGCTGTTTTTT.

This clonotype has only a few counts. The CDR3 ends on some other residue instead of the conserved phenylalanine or tryptophan, so this is likely a read error. This chain connects TRBV30 to TRBJ2-7; D remains ambiguous. Trimming pared 2 bases from V and 4 bases from J, leaving 15 bases between. Germline assignment: CDR1 GTSNPN and CDR2 SVGIG (reference sequence). CDR3 size: 14 residues. The CDR3 DNA reads as TGTGCCTGGAGTAGAGGAACGGTCTGGTACGAGCAGTACCTC. Residues: CAWSRGTVWYEQYL.

This clonotype appeared many times. The V and J genes are TRBV5-1 and TRBJ2-5; TRBD2 matches 11 bases. Germline trimming cut 0 bases from V and 2 bases from J; bases unmatched to any gene: 3. The CDR3 length is 16 residues. Per the germline V gene, CDR1 is SGHRS and CDR2 is YFSETQ. The CDR3 DNA reads TGCGCCAGCAGCTTGGGCAGACTAGCGGGACAAGAGACCCAGTACTTC. It encodes CASSLGRLAGQETQYF.

This clonotype was observed many times. The genes are TRBV2 and TRBJ2-2; D is possibly TRBD2 (5 bases). This CDR3 region has 15 residues. From germline, CDR1 is SNHLY and CDR2 FYNNEI. V was trimmed by 4 bases and J by 4 bases, leaving 13 bases between them. The chain's CDR3 is CASSVGGPSTGELFF. CDR3 nucleotides: TGTGCCAGCAGTGTAGGAGGCCCCAGCACCGGGGAGCTGTTTTTT.

The V and J genes are TRBV29-1 and TRBJ1-2; perhaps TRBD1 as D (5 bases). V lost 3 bases, J lost 4 bases, and 9 bases lay in between. Germline assignment: CDR1 SQVTM and CDR2 ANQGSEA. The length of the CDR3 is 12 residues. CDR3 DNA: TGCAGCGTTGATATAGGGGCCTATGGCTACACCTTC. It encodes CSVDIGAYGYTF.

This chain connects TRBV27 to TRBJ2-7; possible D gene TRBD2, 6 bases. Germline V gives CDR1 MNHEY, CDR2 SMNVEV (reference sequence). V lost 3 bases and J lost 6, with 15 bases in between. This CDR3 region has 14 residues. CDR3 sequence reads: CASSLGGTWGEQYF. The CDR3 DNA reads TGTGCCAGCAGTTTGGGAGGCACTTGGGGCGAGCAGTACTTC.